This TCR beta chain stems from a study of chronic HIV infection and antiretroviral therapy. Between the trimmed V and J ends, which lost 5 bases and 5 bases, there was a span of 15 bases. The V gene's germline CDR1 is SGHRS and CDR2 YFSETQ. This CDR3 is 14 amino acids long. TCRdb reprocessed the 5' RACE reads via MiXCR and lists one record per CDR3 protein. The sample contains 40,000 or so distinct CDR3 sequences, 8.2% of which appear only once. Input material: peripheral blood. The source of this sequence is an adult who had HIV and had not received antiretroviral therapy, or was an uninfected healthy control (not recorded which). The chain is built from TRBV5-1 and TRBJ2-3; D unclear. CDR3: CASSLGPLEDTQYF. In DNA form, the CDR3 reads TGCGCCAGCAGTCTAGGACCTTTGGAAGATACGCAGTATTTT.